This T cell receptor (beta chain) was found in a study of T cell repertoires in cytomegalovirus infection. Study-wide background: CMV epitopes, recently identified HLA-C-restricted and well-studied HLA-B-restricted, were used. Public TCR beta signatures provided an indication of both CMV infection and a matching HLA type.

A note on this clonotype: Its specificity is unknown.

Whole-study findings and limits: Within the response measured ex vivo, HLA-C-restricted CMV-specific TCR beta clonotypes were dominant.

One entry per CDR3 protein, called by TCRdb with MiXCR from the reads. The sample lists hundreds of thousands of distinct CDR3 sequences, roughly 43% occurring once. The germline V gene has CDR1 MNHEY and CDR2 SVGEGT. J gave up 6 bases and V 7 bases, and 5 bases lay outside the gene matches. The CDR3 runs 12 residues. Material: cultured PBMCs, obtained from culture after CMV antigen stimulation. V is TRBV6-2 or TRBV6-3 and J is TRBJ2-7; 8 positions agree with TRBD1. The clonotype originates from a human donor in good health (CMV status not recorded). Some clones in this sample may be carry-over from other donors' samples. DNA for the CDR3: TGTGCCAGCACCAGGACAGGGAGCGAGCAGTACTTC. As protein: CASTRTGSEQYF.